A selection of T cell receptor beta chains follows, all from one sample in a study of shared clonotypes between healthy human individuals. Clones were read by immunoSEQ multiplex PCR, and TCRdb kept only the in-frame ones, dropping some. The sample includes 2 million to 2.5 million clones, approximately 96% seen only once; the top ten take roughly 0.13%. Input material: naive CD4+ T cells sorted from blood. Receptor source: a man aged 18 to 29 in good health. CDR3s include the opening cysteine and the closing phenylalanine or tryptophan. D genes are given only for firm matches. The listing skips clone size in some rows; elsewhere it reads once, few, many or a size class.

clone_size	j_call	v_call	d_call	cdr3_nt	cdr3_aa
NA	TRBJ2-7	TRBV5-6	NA	TGTGCCAGCACCTCCGGGCGGATCTCCTACGAGCAGTACTTC	CASTSGRISYEQYF
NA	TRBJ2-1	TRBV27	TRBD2	TGTGCCAGCCGGACTAGCGGGAGCAATGAGCAGTTCTTC	CASRTSGSNEQFF
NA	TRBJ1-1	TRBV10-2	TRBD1	TGCGCCAGCAGTGGAAGGGGACAGGGGGCATTCACTGAAGCTTTCTTT	CASSGRGQGAFTEAFF
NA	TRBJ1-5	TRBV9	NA	TGTGCCAGTAATCCTAACGGCCTTAGCAATCAGCCCCAGCATTTT	CASNPNGLSNQPQHF
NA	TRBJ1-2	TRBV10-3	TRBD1	TGTGCCATCAGTGCGGACAGGGATTATGGCTACACCTTC	CAISADRDYGYTF
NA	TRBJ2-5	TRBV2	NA	TGTGCCAGCAGTGATTTGGCACCAGAGACCCAGTACTTC	CASSDLAPETQYF
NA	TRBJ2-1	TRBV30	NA	TGTGCCTGGAGTGCGGGGGATTCCTACAATGAGCAGTTCTTC	CAWSAGDSYNEQFF
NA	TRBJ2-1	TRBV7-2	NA	TGTGCCAGCAGCTTAATGATAGCGGAGCAGGAGCAGTTCTTC	CASSLMIAEQEQFF
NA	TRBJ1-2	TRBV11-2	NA	TGTGCCAGCAGCTTAGGTGTCGGGGTTGGCTACACCTTC	CASSLGVGVGYTF
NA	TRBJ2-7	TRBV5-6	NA	TGTGCCAGCAGCGCGTGGTTTCCGGGACTGTACTCCTACGAGCAGTACTTC	CASSAWFPGLYSYEQYF
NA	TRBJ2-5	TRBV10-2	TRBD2	TGCGCCAGCAGTGTAGGACTAGCGGAGACCCAGTACTTC	CASSVGLAETQYF
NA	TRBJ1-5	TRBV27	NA	TGTGCCAGCAGTTTATCTCGCAATCAGCCCCAGCATTTT	CASSLSRNQPQHF
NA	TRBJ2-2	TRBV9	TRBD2	TGTGCCAGCAGCGTAAGGGTAGCGGGTGATACCGGGGAGCTGTTTTTT	CASSVRVAGDTGELFF
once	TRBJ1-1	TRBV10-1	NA	TGCGCCAGCAGTGAGAGTTGGGCAACTGAAGCTTTCTTT	CASSESWATEAFF
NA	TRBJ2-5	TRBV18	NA	TGTGCCAGCTCACCGGAGAAGGGGTATGAGGAGACCCAGTACTTC	CASSPEKGYEETQYF
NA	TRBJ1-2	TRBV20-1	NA	TGCAGTGCTAGTGAAGGGGTTGGCTACACCTTC	CSASEGVGYTF
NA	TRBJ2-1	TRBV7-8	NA	TGTGCCAGCAGCTTACGGTCAGCAGGTGAGCAGTTCTTC	CASSLRSAGEQFF
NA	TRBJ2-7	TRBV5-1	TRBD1	TGCGCCAGCAGCTACTGGGGACAGGCCTACGAGCAGTACTTC	CASSYWGQAYEQYF
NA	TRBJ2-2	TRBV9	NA	TGTGCCAGCAGCGTACAAGGGAACACCGGGGAGCTGTTTTTT	CASSVQGNTGELFF
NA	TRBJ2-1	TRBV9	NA	TGTGCCAGCAGCGTAGAAGGACCCATCTACAATGAGCAGTTCTTC	CASSVEGPIYNEQFF
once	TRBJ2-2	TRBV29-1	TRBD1	TGCAGCGTTGTTGGACAGGGCTGGAACACCGGGGAGCTGTTTTTT	CSVVGQGWNTGELFF
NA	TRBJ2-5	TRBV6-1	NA	TGTGCCAGCAGGGGGACGCAAGAGACCCAGTACTTC	CASRGTQETQYF
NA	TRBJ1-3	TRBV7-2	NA	TGTGCCAGCAGCGTGACTCCGGGAAACACCATATATTTT	CASSVTPGNTIYF
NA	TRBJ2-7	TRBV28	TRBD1	TGTGCCAGCATCCCCCACGGACAGGGTTACGAGCAGTACTTC	CASIPHGQGYEQYF
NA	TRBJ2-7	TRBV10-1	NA	TGCGCCAGCAGTGATGGCGGGACCAACTACGAGCAGTACTTC	CASSDGGTNYEQYF
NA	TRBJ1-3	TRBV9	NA	TGTGCCAGCAACAGGGCCGGGATCTCTGGAAACACCATATATTTT	CASNRAGISGNTIYF
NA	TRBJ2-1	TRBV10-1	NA	TGCGCCAGCAGTGAGTACCAGTACAATGAGCAGTTCTTC	CASSEYQYNEQFF
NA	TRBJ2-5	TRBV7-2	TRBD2	TGTGCCAGCAGCATCGGACTAGCCGGGGAGACCCAGTACTTC	CASSIGLAGETQYF
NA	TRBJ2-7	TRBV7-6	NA	TGTGCCAGCAGCCCGGGTGGAGGCCCCTACGAGCAGTACTTC	CASSPGGGPYEQYF
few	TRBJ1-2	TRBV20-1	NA	TGCAGTGCTCGTAAAGATGGCTACACCTTC	CSARKDGYTF